This TCR beta chain was found in a study of T cells expressing NK-cell markers. TCRdb reanalyzed the 5' RACE reads and collapses them to one entry per CDR3 protein, without DNA. The data show 140,000 to 150,000 distinct CDR3 sequences, and the top ten clones hold more than 10%. The germline CDR1 and CDR2 sequences are MGHRA and YSYEKL. CDR3 length: 14 residues. The source is a man between 18 and 29 years old in good health. The sample comprised blood T cells: a sorted CD56 or NKG2C T cell subset, CD4+ or CD8+ T cells, or bulk PBMC T cells (not recorded which). The chain is built from TRBV4-1 and TRBJ2-1. This CDR3 is CASSQVFSLAEQFF.